The rows below give T cell receptor beta chains drawn from one sample of a study of blood T cell repertoires in COVID-19. The data were produced by immunoSEQ multiplex PCR, yet TCRdb's version contains in-frame clones alone and is incomplete. This sample has approximately 300,000 clones, with more than 85% found just once. Sequencing used PBMCs or T cells enriched from blood (not recorded which). Source of these receptors: a woman in her thirties who had recovered from COVID-19. The CDR3 runs from the conserved cysteine through the conserved F or W. Each record gives: CDR3 length, V gene, D gene, clone size, J gene, CDR3 DNA, CDR3 protein. D genes are given only for firm matches. Part of the rows lack a size; the others show once, few, many or a class for expanded clones.

15,TRBV18,TRBD2,NA,TRBJ2-7,TGTGCCAGCTCTCGTCGGGTAGCGGGAGACTACGAGCAGTACTTC,CASSRRVAGDYEQYF
15,TRBV5-4,NA,NA,TRBJ2-3,TGTGCCAGCAGCTTGGGTAGCGGACTCACAGATACGCAGTATTTT,CASSLGSGLTDTQYF
16,TRBV2,NA,NA,TRBJ2-7,TGTGCCAGCAGTGAAGGTTGGGCAACTACAGGGTACGAGCAGTACTTC,CASSEGWATTGYEQYF
17,TRBV4-2,TRBD1,NA,TRBJ1-4,TGTGCCAGCAGCCAAGAACGGACAGGTGGGACTAATGAAAAACTGTTTTTT,CASSQERTGGTNEKLFF
15,TRBV7-2,NA,NA,TRBJ1-1,TGTGCCAGCCGCTCGCCGGGGGGCGAGGACACTGAAGCTTTCTTT,CASRSPGGEDTEAFF
17,TRBV4-2,TRBD1,NA,TRBJ2-5,TGTGCCAGCAGCCAAGACCCCCCGGGACAGGGAGGTGAGACCCAGTACTTC,CASSQDPPGQGGETQYF
16,TRBV18,NA,few,TRBJ1-3,TGTGCCAGCTCCCCCGATACAGGTTTCTCTGGAAACACCATATATTTT,CASSPDTGFSGNTIYF
15,TRBV6-5,TRBD2,NA,TRBJ2-7,TGTGCCACCGAGAGACTAGCGGGGCGTTTTTGGGAGCAGTACTTC,CATERLAGRFWEQYF
13,TRBV14,NA,NA,TRBJ1-1,TGTGCCAGCAGCCGATCAGGGGTCACTGAAGCTTTCTTT,CASSRSGVTEAFF
15,TRBV2,TRBD2,once,TRBJ2-7,TGTGCCAGCTTGCTGACTAGCGGGAGGGCCCACGAGCAGTACTTC,CASLLTSGRAHEQYF